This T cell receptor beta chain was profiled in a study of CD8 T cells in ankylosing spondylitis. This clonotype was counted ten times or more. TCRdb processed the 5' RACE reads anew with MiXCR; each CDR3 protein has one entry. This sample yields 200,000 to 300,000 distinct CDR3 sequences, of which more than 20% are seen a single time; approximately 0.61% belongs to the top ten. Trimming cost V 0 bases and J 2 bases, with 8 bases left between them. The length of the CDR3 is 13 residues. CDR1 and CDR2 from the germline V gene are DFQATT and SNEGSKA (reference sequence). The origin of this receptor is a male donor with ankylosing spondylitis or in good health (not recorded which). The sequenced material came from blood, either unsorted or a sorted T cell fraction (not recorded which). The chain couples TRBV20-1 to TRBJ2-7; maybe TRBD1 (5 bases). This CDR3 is CSARDFRAYEQYF. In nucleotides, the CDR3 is TGCAGTGCTAGAGATTTCAGGGCCTACGAGCAGTACTTC.